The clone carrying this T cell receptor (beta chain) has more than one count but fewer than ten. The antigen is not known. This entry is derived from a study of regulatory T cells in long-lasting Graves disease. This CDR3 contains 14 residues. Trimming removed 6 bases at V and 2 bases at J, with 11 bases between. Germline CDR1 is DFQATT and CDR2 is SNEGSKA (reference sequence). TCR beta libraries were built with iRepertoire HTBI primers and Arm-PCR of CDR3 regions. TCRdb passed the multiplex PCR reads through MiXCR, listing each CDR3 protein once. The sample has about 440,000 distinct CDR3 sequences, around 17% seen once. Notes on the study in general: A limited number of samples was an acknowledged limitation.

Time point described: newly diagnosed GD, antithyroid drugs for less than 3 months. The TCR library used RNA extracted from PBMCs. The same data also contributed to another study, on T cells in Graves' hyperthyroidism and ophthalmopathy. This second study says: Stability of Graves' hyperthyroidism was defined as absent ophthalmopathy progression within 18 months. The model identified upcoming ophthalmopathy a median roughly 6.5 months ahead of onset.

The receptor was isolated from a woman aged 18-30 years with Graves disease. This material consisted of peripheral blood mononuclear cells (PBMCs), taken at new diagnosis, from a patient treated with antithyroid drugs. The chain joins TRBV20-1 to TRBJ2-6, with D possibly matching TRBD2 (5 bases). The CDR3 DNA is TGCAGTGCCCCCGGGGTAGCTGGGGCCAACGTCCTGACTTTC. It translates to CSAPGVAGANVLTF.